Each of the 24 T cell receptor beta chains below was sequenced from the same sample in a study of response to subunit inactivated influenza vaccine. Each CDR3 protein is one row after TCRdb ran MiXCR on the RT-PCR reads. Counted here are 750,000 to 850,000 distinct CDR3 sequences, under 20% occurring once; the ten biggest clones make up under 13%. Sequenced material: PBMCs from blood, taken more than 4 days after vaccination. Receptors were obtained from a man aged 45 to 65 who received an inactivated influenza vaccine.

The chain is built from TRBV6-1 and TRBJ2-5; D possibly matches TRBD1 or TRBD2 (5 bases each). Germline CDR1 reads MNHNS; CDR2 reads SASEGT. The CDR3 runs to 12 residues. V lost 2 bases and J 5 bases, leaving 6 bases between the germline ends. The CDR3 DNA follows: TGTGCCAGCAGTGAATGGGACGAGACCCAGTACTTC. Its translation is CASSEWDETQYF.

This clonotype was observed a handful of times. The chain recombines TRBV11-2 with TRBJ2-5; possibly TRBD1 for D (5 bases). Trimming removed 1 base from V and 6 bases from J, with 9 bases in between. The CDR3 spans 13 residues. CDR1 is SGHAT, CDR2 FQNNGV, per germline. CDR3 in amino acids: CASSLAREKTQYF. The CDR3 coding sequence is TGTGCCAGCAGCTTAGCCAGGGAAAAGACCCAGTACTTC. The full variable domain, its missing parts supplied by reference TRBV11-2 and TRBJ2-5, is EAGVAQSPRYKIIEKRQSVAFWCNPISGHATLYWYQQILGQGPKLLIQFQNNGVVDDSQLPKDRFSAERLKGVDSTLKIQPAKLEDSAVYLCASSLAREKTQYFGPGTRLLVL.

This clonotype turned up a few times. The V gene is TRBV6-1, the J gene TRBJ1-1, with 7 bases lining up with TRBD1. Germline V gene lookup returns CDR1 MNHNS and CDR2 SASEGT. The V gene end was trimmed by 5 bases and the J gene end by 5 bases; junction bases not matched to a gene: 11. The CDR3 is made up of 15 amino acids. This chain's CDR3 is CASSRWTGVGTEAFF. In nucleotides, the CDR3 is TGTGCCAGCAGTCGATGGACAGGAGTTGGGACTGAAGCTTTCTTT.

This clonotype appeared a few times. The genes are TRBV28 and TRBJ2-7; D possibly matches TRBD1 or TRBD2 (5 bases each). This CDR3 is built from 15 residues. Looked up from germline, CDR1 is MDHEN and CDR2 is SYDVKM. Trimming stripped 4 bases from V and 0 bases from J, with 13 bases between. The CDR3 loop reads CASSSGAVSSYEQYF. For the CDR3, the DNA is TGTGCCAGCAGTTCCGGGGCGGTGAGCTCCTACGAGCAGTACTTC.

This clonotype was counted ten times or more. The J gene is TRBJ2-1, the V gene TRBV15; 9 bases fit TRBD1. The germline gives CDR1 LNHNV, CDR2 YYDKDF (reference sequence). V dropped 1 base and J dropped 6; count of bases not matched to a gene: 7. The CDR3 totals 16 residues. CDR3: CATSRVMGQGANEQFF. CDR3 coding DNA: TGTGCCACCAGCAGAGTGATGGGACAGGGCGCCAATGAGCAGTTCTTC.

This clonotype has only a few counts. In DNA form, the CDR3 reads TGCGCCAGCAGCTTGGCATCTTACTCCTACAATGAGCAGTTCTTC. Translated, it gives CASSLASYSYNEQFF. The rearrangement uses TRBV5-1 and TRBJ2-1; D remains ambiguous. This CDR3 is 15 amino acids long. V lost 0 bases, J lost 0 bases, and 7 bases lay in between. Germline V gene sequence: CDR1 SGHRS, CDR2 YFSETQ.

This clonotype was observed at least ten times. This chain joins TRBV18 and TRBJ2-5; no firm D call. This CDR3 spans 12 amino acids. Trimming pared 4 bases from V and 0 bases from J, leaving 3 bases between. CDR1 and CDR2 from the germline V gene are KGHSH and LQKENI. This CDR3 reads CASSQNQETQYF. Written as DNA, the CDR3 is TGTGCCAGCTCACAGAACCAAGAGACCCAGTACTTC.

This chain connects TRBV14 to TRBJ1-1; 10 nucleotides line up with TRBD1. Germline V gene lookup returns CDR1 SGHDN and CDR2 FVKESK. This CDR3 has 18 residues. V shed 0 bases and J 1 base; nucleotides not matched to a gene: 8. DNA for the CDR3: TGTGCCAGCAGCCAAGATCCCCGGGACAGGGGAAGGAACACTGAAGCTTTCTTT. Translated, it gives CASSQDPRDRGRNTEAFF.

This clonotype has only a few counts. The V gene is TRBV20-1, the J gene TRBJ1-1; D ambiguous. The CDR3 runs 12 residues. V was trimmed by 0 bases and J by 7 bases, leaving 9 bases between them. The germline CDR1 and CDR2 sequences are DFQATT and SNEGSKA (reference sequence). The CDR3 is CSARETAYEAFF. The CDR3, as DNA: TGCAGTGCTAGAGAGACTGCTTATGAAGCTTTCTTT.

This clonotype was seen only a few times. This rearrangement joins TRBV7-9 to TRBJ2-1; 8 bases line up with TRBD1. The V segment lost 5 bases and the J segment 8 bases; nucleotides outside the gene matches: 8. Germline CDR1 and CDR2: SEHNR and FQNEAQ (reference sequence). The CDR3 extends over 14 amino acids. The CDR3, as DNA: TGTGCCAGCAGCCCCGACAGGGGTCGGGATGAGCAGTTCTTC. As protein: CASSPDRGRDEQFF.

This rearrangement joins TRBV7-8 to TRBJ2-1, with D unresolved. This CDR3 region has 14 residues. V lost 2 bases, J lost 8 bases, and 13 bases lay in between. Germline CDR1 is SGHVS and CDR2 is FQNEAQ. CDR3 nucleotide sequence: TGTGCCAGCAGCTTAAGTTCTTCCGAAGATGAGCAGTTCTTC. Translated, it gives CASSLSSSEDEQFF. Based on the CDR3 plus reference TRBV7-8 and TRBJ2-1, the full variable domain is GAGVSQSPRYKVAKRGQDVALRCDPISGHVSLFWYQQALGQGPEFLTYFQNEAQLDKSGLPSDRFFAERPEGSVSTLKIQRTQQEDSAVYLCASSLSSSEDEQFFGPGTRLTVL.

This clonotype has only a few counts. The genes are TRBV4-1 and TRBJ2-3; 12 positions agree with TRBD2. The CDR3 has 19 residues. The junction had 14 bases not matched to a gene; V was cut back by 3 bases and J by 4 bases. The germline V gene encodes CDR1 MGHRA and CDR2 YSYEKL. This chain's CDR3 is CASSHEPPSGGAVADTQYF. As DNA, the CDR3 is TGCGCCAGCAGCCATGAGCCTCCTAGCGGGGGGGCCGTTGCAGATACGCAGTATTTT.

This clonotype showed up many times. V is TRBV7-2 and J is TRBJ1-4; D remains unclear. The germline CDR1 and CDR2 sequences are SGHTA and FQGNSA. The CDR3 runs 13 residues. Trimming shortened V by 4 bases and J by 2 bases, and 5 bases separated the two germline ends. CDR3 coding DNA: TGTGCCAGCAGCTATACGACTAATGAAAAACTGTTTTTT. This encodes CASSYTTNEKLFF.

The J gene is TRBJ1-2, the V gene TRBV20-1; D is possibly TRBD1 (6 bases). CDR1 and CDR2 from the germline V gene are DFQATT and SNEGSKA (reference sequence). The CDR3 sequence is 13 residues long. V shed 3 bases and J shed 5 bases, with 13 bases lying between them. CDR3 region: CSASLQGLYGYTF. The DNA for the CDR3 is TGCAGTGCTAGCTTGCAGGGGCTATATGGCTACACCTTC.

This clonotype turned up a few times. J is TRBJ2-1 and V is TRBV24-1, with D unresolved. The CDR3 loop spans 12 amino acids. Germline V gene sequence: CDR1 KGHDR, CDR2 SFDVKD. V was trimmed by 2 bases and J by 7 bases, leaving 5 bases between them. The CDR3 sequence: CATSDWSNEQFF. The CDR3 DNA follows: TGTGCCACCAGTGATTGGAGTAATGAGCAGTTCTTC.

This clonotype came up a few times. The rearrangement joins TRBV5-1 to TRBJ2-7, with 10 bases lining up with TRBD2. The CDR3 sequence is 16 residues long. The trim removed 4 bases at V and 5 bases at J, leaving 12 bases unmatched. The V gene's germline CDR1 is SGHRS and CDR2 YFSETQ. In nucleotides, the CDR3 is TGCGCCAGCAGCGATCAACCTAGCGGGAGTAATAACGAGCAGTACTTC. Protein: CASSDQPSGSNNEQYF.

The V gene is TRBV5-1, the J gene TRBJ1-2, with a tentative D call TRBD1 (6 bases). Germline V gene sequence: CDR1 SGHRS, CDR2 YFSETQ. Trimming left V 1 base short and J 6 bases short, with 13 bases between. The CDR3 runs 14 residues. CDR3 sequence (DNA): TGCGCCAGCAGCTTGCGTGCAGGGGAGGATGGCTACACCTTC. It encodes CASSLRAGEDGYTF.

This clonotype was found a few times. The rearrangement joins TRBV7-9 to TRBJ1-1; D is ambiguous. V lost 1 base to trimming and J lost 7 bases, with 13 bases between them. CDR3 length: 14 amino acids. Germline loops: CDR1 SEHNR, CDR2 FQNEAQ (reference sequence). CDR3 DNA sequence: TGTGCCAGCAGCTTAGAAGGATTAGGAGGTGAAGCTTTCTTT. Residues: CASSLEGLGGEAFF.

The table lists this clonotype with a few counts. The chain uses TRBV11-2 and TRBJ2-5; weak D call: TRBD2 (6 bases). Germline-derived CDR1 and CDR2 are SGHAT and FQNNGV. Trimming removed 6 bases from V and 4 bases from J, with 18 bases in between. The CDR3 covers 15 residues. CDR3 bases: TGTGCCAGCAGTCGACGGGGGTTAGCCCCAGAGACCCAGTACTTC. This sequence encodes CASSRRGLAPETQYF.

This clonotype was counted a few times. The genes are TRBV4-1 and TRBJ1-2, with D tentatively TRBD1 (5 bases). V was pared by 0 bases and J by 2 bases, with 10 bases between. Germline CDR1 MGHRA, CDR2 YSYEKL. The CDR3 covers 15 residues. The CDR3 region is CASSQEGTVNYGYTF. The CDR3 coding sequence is TGCGCCAGCAGCCAAGAGGGGACGGTGAACTATGGCTACACCTTC.

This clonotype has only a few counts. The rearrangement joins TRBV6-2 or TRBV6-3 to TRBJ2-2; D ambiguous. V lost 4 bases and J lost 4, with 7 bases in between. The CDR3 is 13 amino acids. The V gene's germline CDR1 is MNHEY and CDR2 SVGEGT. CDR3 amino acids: CASSSSVTGELFF. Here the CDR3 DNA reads TGTGCCAGCAGTTCCTCAGTCACCGGGGAGCTGTTTTTT.

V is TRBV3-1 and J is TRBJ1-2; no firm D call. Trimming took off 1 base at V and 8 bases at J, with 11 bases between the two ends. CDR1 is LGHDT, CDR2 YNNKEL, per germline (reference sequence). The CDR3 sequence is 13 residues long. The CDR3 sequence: CASSQVIGKGYTF. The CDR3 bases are TGTGCCAGCAGCCAAGTGATTGGTAAAGGCTACACCTTC.

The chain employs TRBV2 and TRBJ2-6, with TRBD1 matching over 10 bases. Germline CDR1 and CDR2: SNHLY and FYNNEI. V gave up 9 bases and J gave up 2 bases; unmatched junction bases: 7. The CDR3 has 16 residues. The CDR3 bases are TGTGCCAGTCCGGGACAGGGGAACGCTGGGGCCAACGTCCTGACTTTC. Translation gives CASPGQGNAGANVLTF.

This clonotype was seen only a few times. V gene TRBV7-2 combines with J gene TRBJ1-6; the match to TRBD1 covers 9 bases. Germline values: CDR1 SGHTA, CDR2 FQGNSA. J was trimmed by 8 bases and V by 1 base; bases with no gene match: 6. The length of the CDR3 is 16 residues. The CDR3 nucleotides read TGTGCCAGCAGCTTAGTAACCGGGACAGGGTATTCACCCCTCCACTTT. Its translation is CASSLVTGTGYSPLHF.